The rows below give T cell receptor beta chains drawn from one sample of a study of T cell changes during pregnancy in multiple sclerosis. TCRdb's table, derived via immunoSEQ multiplex PCR, lists solely in-frame clones and lacks some. In the table there are some 60,000 clones, approximately 92% of which are singletons. The sample in question was peripheral blood, obtained in the second trimester of pregnancy. The receptors shown here come from a female donor in good health, enrolled as a control in a pregnancy study. Each CDR3 is given with its conserved first and last residue. The order of the fields is J gene, CDR3 length, V gene, D gene, clone size, CDR3 protein, CDR3 DNA. The D gene is left open where the match is weak. Some rows mark clone size as missing; the rest say once, few, many or name a class of expanded clone.

TRBJ2-1 | 15 | TRBV9 | TRBD2 | - | CASSVESGGDNEQFF | TGTGCCAGCAGCGTAGAGTCGGGAGGGGACAATGAGCAGTTCTTC
TRBJ1-2 | 14 | TRBV30 | - | - | CAWSALTGGYGYTF | TGTGCCTGGAGCGCCCTGACAGGTGGCTATGGCTACACCTTC
TRBJ2-1 | 16 | TRBV4-3 | TRBD1 | - | CASSQGRQGAKGEQFF | TGCGCCAGCAGCCAAGGCCGACAGGGGGCAAAGGGTGAGCAGTTCTTC
TRBJ2-5 | 17 | TRBV28 | TRBD2 | - | CASSTGTSGRRRETQYF | TGTGCCAGCAGCACCGGGACTAGCGGGAGAAGGAGGGAGACCCAGTACTTC
TRBJ2-1 | 15 | TRBV28 | - | - | CASSLYYWPRYEQFF | TGTGCCAGCAGTTTATACTACTGGCCCCGTTATGAGCAGTTCTTC
TRBJ1-5 | 15 | TRBV28 | TRBD1 | - | CASSFTGAGNQPQHF | TGTGCCAGCAGTTTTACAGGGGCTGGGAATCAGCCCCAGCATTTT
TRBJ2-7 | 14 | TRBV27 | - | - | CASSPGIALFEQYF | TGTGCCAGCAGTCCCGGGATCGCCCTTTTCGAGCAGTACTTC
TRBJ2-1 | 11 | TRBV5-8 | - | - | CASSFRNEQFF | TGTGCCAGCAGCTTCCGGAATGAGCAGTTCTTC
TRBJ2-5 | 15 | TRBV6-1 | - | - | CASSESPAFQETQYF | TGTGCCAGCAGTGAATCCCCAGCGTTCCAAGAGACCCAGTACTTC
TRBJ2-5 | 15 | TRBV6-4 | TRBD2 | - | CASSEGGGVQETQYF | TGTGCCAGCAGTGAAGGCGGGGGGGTTCAAGAGACCCAGTACTTC
TRBJ1-4 | 13 | TRBV18 | - | once | CASSQGLREKLFF | TGTGCCAGCTCTCAGGGGTTACGTGAAAAACTGTTTTTT
TRBJ2-1 | 15 | TRBV5-1 | - | - | CASSLVTGGGGEQFF | TGCGCCAGCAGCTTGGTGACGGGGGGCGGAGGTGAGCAGTTCTTC
TRBJ2-2 | 15 | TRBV2 | - | - | CASSERRPNTGELFF | TGTGCCAGCAGTGAACGCAGGCCTAACACCGGGGAGCTGTTTTTT
TRBJ1-1 | 14 | TRBV7-9 | - | - | CASSWTSMNTEAFF | TGTGCCAGCAGCTGGACATCTATGAACACTGAAGCTTTCTTT
TRBJ2-3 | 16 | TRBV2 | - | - | CASSVKVGSNTDTQYF | TGTGCCAGCAGCGTTAAAGTCGGGTCCAACACAGATACGCAGTATTTT
TRBJ1-5 | 14 | TRBV18 | - | few | CASSPLPVNQPQHF | TGTGCCAGCTCACCACTTCCAGTTAATCAGCCCCAGCATTTT
TRBJ1-1 | 20 | TRBV28 | TRBD1 | - | CASRRLTFGVTGQGPTEAFF | TGTGCCAGCAGACGTTTGACATTCGGGGTTACGGGACAGGGCCCCACTGAAGCTTTCTTT
TRBJ1-4 | 16 | TRBV4-1 | - | few | CASSQDGRLGGEKLFF | TGCGCCAGCAGCCAAGATGGGAGGCTGGGAGGTGAAAAACTGTTTTTT
TRBJ2-7 | 14 | TRBV10-3 | TRBD2 | - | CAISDWGGAYEQYF | TGTGCCATCAGTGATTGGGGGGGGGCCTACGAGCAGTACTTC
TRBJ1-2 | 15 | TRBV7-9 | - | - | CASSLLDSGHLGYTF | TGTGCCAGCAGCTTATTGGACAGCGGCCATCTGGGCTACACCTTC
TRBJ2-1 | 15 | TRBV7-6 | TRBD1 | - | CASSLTGTGSNEQFF | TGTGCCAGCAGCCTAACCGGGACAGGGTCCAATGAGCAGTTCTTC
TRBJ1-5 | 14 | TRBV2 | - | - | CASSERTGNQPQHF | TGTGCCAGCAGTGAAAGGACAGGCAATCAGCCCCAGCATTTT
TRBJ1-2 | 17 | TRBV18 | TRBD1 | - | CASSLGISDRGFYGYTF | TGTGCCAGCTCACTGGGGATCTCGGACAGGGGCTTCTATGGCTACACCTTC
TRBJ2-5 | 16 | TRBV5-8 | TRBD1 | - | CASSNDPGQGSETQYF | TGTGCCAGCAGTAATGACCCGGGACAGGGGTCGGAGACCCAGTACTTC
TRBJ2-1 | 16 | TRBV28 | TRBD1 | - | CASSSPHGTGGREQFF | TGTGCCAGCAGTTCACCCCACGGGACAGGGGGTCGTGAGCAGTTCTTC
TRBJ2-3 | 13 | TRBV29-1 | TRBD2 | once | CSVERGGTDTQYF | TGCAGCGTTGAACGGGGGGGCACAGATACGCAGTATTTT
TRBJ2-7 | 12 | TRBV7-2 | - | - | CASRKGGYEQYF | TGTGCCAGCAGGAAAGGGGGCTACGAGCAGTACTTC
TRBJ2-7 | 16 | TRBV2 | TRBD1 | - | CASSPPITGGSYEQYF | TGTGCCAGCAGTCCTCCAATTACAGGGGGCTCCTACGAGCAGTACTTC
TRBJ1-1 | 12 | TRBV10-3 | - | few | CAISESGVLAFF | TGTGCCATCAGTGAGTCCGGGGTTTTAGCTTTCTTT
TRBJ2-5 | 14 | TRBV7-2 | TRBD2 | - | CASSRLAGKETQYF | TGTGCCAGCAGCAGACTAGCGGGAAAAGAGACCCAGTACTTC
TRBJ2-3 | 13 | TRBV5-1 | - | - | CASSRGDTDTQYF | TGCGCCAGCAGCAGAGGAGACACAGATACGCAGTATTTT
TRBJ1-1 | 14 | TRBV5-1 | - | - | CASSLGGGTPEAFF | TGCGCCAGCAGCTTGGGTGGGGGCACCCCTGAAGCTTTCTTT
TRBJ1-2 | 14 | TRBV19 | - | - | CASSIDRESYGYTF | TGTGCCAGTAGTATAGACAGGGAAAGCTATGGCTACACCTTC
TRBJ2-3 | 15 | TRBV28 | TRBD1 | - | CASRNRGLWTDTQYF | TGTGCCAGCCGCAACAGGGGGCTTTGGACAGATACGCAGTATTTT
TRBJ2-1 | 12 | TRBV2 | - | - | CASSPLGRGKFF | TGTGCCAGCAGCCCTTTGGGGCGGGGAAAGTTCTTC
TRBJ2-7 | 13 | TRBV27 | TRBD1 | - | CASRRDRAREQYF | TGTGCCAGCAGACGGGACAGGGCAAGGGAGCAGTACTTC
TRBJ2-2 | 12 | TRBV28 | - | - | CASKVSPGELFF | TGTGCCAGCAAAGTGAGCCCCGGGGAGCTGTTTTTT
TRBJ2-3 | 17 | TRBV30 | TRBD2 | few | CAWRGGLAETSTDTQYF | TGTGCCTGGAGGGGGGGACTAGCGGAGACTAGCACAGATACGCAGTATTTT
TRBJ2-7 | 15 | TRBV11-2 | - | - | CASSLVVGGGYEQYF | TGTGCCAGCAGCTTAGTCGTGGGCGGAGGTTACGAGCAGTACTTC
TRBJ2-4 | 15 | TRBV7-9 | TRBD1 | - | CASSRPGDSKNIQYF | TGTGCCAGCAGCCGACCAGGGGACAGCAAAAACATTCAGTACTTC
TRBJ1-2 | 15 | TRBV5-1 | TRBD1 | - | CASSFQTGGDYGYTF | TGCGCCAGCAGCTTCCAAACAGGGGGTGACTATGGCTACACCTTC
TRBJ2-1 | 14 | TRBV7-9 | TRBD1 | - | CASSTGQPQVEQFF | TGTGCCAGCAGCACGGGACAGCCCCAAGTTGAGCAGTTCTTC
TRBJ2-5 | 14 | TRBV9 | - | few | CASSVGLLQETQYF | TGTGCCAGCAGCGTAGGACTCTTACAAGAGACCCAGTACTTC
TRBJ2-5 | 13 | TRBV10-3 | TRBD1 | once | CAIRPGGVETQYF | TGTGCCATCAGACCAGGGGGAGTAGAGACCCAGTACTTC
TRBJ2-6 | 15 | TRBV4-3 | - | once | CASSQETGGANVLTF | TGCGCCAGCAGCCAAGAGACGGGAGGGGCCAACGTCCTGACTTTC
TRBJ1-1 | 14 | TRBV19 | TRBD1 | few | CASSKDRGRTEAFF | TGTGCCAGTAGTAAGGACAGGGGTAGGACTGAAGCTTTCTTT
TRBJ2-1 | 15 | TRBV29-1 | TRBD2 | once | CSVEGGGGTRNEQFF | TGCAGCGTTGAAGGTGGGGGGGGGACGAGGAATGAGCAGTTCTTC
TRBJ2-1 | 14 | TRBV9 | - | - | CASSALEAYNEQFF | TGTGCCAGCAGCGCACTAGAAGCCTACAATGAGCAGTTCTTC
TRBJ2-5 | 18 | TRBV5-1 | TRBD1 | once | CASSLLTGAISGRETQYF | TGCGCCAGCAGCTTGCTGACAGGGGCGATTTCAGGGAGAGAGACCCAGTACTTC
TRBJ2-2 | 17 | TRBV4-1 | TRBD2 | few | CASSQTFREGNTGELFF | TGCGCCAGCAGCCAAACTTTCCGGGAGGGGAACACCGGGGAGCTGTTTTTT
TRBJ1-1 | 17 | TRBV28 | TRBD1 | few | CASRGTGGSRMNTEAFF | TGTGCCAGCAGGGGGACAGGGGGCAGTAGGATGAACACTGAAGCTTTCTTT
TRBJ2-1 | 17 | TRBV7-8 | - | few | CASSLPRRFSSYNEQFF | TGTGCCAGCAGCTTACCACGGCGGTTCAGCTCCTACAATGAGCAGTTCTTC
TRBJ2-5 | 16 | TRBV5-4 | TRBD1 | - | CASSLALTGGVETQYF | TGTGCCAGCAGCTTGGCCCTTACAGGGGGAGTGGAGACCCAGTACTTC
TRBJ1-2 | 13 | TRBV29-1 | - | - | CSVEVGGGYGYTF | TGCAGCGTTGAAGTTGGCGGTGGGTATGGCTACACCTTC
TRBJ1-1 | 14 | TRBV5-8 | TRBD1 | - | CASSFDRGLTEAFF | TGTGCCAGCAGCTTCGACAGGGGGCTGACTGAAGCTTTCTTT
TRBJ2-7 | 15 | TRBV15 | - | - | CATSPSSKTNYEQYF | TGTGCCACCAGCCCCTCGAGTAAAACCAACTACGAGCAGTACTTC
TRBJ1-5 | 16 | TRBV6-5 | - | - | CASSYSIGGSNQPQHF | TGTGCCAGCAGTTACTCGATAGGAGGTAGCAATCAGCCCCAGCATTTT